This TCR beta chain originates from a study of siplizumab effects on memory and regulatory T cells. V was cut by 6 bases and J by 6 bases, with 9 bases left in between. The CDR3 runs to 11 residues. Profiling relied on immunoSEQ multiplex PCR, and the TCRdb table lists in-frame clones only, not all of them. The sample lists approximately 120,000 clones, 90% to 95% occurring once. Overall study results and limits: Some alloreactive sequences were traceable to unstimulated CD4+ memory cells, and siplizumab significantly reduced them. Tregs that proliferated in siplizumab cultures did not have their suppressive function confirmed.

For this clone: Its target is not known.

The receptor was isolated from a human donor in good health. The chain carries TRBV23-1 and TRBJ2-7; D call uncertain. TRBV23-1 is treated as an ORF (open reading frame) with a function not yet certain. Sequencing was done on a sample of Tregs sorted from blood. CDR3 nucleotides: TGCGCCAGCAGCCTACTATCCGAGCAGTACTTC. Translating gives CASSLLSEQYF.